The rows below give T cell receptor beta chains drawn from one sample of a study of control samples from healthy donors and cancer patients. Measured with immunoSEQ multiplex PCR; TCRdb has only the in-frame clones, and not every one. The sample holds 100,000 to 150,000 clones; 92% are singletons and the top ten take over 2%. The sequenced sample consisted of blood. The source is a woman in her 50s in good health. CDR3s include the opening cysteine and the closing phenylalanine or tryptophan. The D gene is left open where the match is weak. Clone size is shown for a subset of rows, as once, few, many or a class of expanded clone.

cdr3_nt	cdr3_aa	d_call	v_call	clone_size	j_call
TGTGCCAGTAGCACCCCCCCGTGGGAGACCCAGTACTTC	CASSTPPWETQYF	NA	TRBV19	NA	TRBJ2-5
TGTGCCTGGAGGGACCAGGGTAATAGCGCTGAAGCTTTCTTT	CAWRDQGNSAEAFF	NA	TRBV30	NA	TRBJ1-1
TGTGCCAGCAGTGAAGCTCCAGGGGGGCTCACTAATGAAAAACTGTTTTTT	CASSEAPGGLTNEKLFF	TRBD1	TRBV2	NA	TRBJ1-4
TGTGCCAGCATTCTAGGGGGGTGGGACAATCAGCCCCAGCATTTT	CASILGGWDNQPQHF	NA	TRBV28	NA	TRBJ1-5
TGCGCCAGCAGCACGGACGGACAGACCGTGTCAAATGAAAAACTGTTTTTT	CASSTDGQTVSNEKLFF	NA	TRBV5-1	NA	TRBJ1-4
TGTGCCATCAGTGGTGGACAGGGTAGGGATCCAGCTGAAGCTTTCTTT	CAISGGQGRDPAEAFF	TRBD1	TRBV10-3	NA	TRBJ1-1
TGTGCCAGCAGCCCCGGAAGTAGCACAGATACGCAGTATTTT	CASSPGSSTDTQYF	NA	TRBV7-9	NA	TRBJ2-3
TGTGCCAGCAGCACCGGTCTCATTGAAGCTTTCTTT	CASSTGLIEAFF	NA	TRBV7-9	NA	TRBJ1-1
TGTGCCAGCAGTGGGGGGGCTGTAGGGCAGCCCCAGCATTTT	CASSGGAVGQPQHF	NA	TRBV5-6	NA	TRBJ1-5
TGTGCCAGCAGCTTCGTTGGCTCCTACGAGCAGTACTTC	CASSFVGSYEQYF	NA	TRBV7-9	NA	TRBJ2-7
TGTGCCAGCAGCCTCCGACAGGGCCCTGGAAACACCATATATTTT	CASSLRQGPGNTIYF	TRBD1	TRBV3-1/TRBV3-2	NA	TRBJ1-3
TGTGCCAGCACACGTGGCACCGGGGAGCTGTTTTTT	CASTRGTGELFF	NA	TRBV27	NA	TRBJ2-2
TGTGCCAGCAGTTACCACCCCACAGAAGACAATTCACCCCTCCACTTT	CASSYHPTEDNSPLHF	NA	TRBV6-6	NA	TRBJ1-6
TGCGCCAGCAGCTTTGAGGGGGATCCTAACTATGGCTACACCTTC	CASSFEGDPNYGYTF	NA	TRBV5-1	NA	TRBJ1-2
TGTGCCAGCAGGCCCACAGGGGGTGGAAACACCATATATTTT	CASRPTGGGNTIYF	TRBD1	TRBV27	NA	TRBJ1-3
TGTGCCAGCTCACCCCCTCTAGCGGGCCCTCTCAAGCAGTTCTTC	CASSPPLAGPLKQFF	TRBD2	TRBV18	NA	TRBJ2-1
TGTGCCAGCAGCCTACTAGAGCCGGGGGAGACCCAGTACTTC	CASSLLEPGETQYF	NA	TRBV28	NA	TRBJ2-5
TGTGCCAGCAGTTTAATAGCGACCTCGCAGACCCAGTACTTC	CASSLIATSQTQYF	NA	TRBV27	NA	TRBJ2-5
TGTGCCAGCCCGGATTATCTAACGGAGCTGTTTTTT	CASPDYLTELFF	NA	TRBV28	few	TRBJ2-2
TGTGCCAGCTCACCTAGACAGGGTTTCCGGACTGAAGCTTTCTTT	CASSPRQGFRTEAFF	TRBD1	TRBV18	NA	TRBJ1-1
TGCGCCAGCAGCTTGGGGACAGCGGCCTACGAGCAGTACTTC	CASSLGTAAYEQYF	NA	TRBV5-1	NA	TRBJ2-7
TGTGCCAGCAGCCAAGTCCAGTCTTCTAATGAAAAACTGTTTTTT	CASSQVQSSNEKLFF	NA	TRBV3-1/TRBV3-2	NA	TRBJ1-4
TGTGCCAGCTCACCATTAAGTTCCGGGACAAGCGTCCGGTGGACTGAAGCTTTCTTT	CASSPLSSGTSVRWTEAFF	NA	TRBV18	NA	TRBJ1-1
TGCAGCGTAGAACGGGCTAAAACCCCCTATGGCTACACCTTC	CSVERAKTPYGYTF	NA	TRBV29-1	NA	TRBJ1-2
TGTGCCAGCAGTTACCCCAGGGGGGCCTACAATGAGCAGTTCTTC	CASSYPRGAYNEQFF	NA	TRBV6-2/TRBV6-3	NA	TRBJ2-1
TGTGCCAGCACCAAATGGGTGGGGCGAAATCAGCCCCAGCATTTT	CASTKWVGRNQPQHF	NA	TRBV6-6	few	TRBJ1-5
TGTGCCAGCACACAAGAGGGGTCGAACACCGGGGAGCTGTTTTTT	CASTQEGSNTGELFF	NA	TRBV2	NA	TRBJ2-2
TGTGCCAGCAGCCGAGAATCGGGACTAGCGGGCATCACAGATACGCAGTATTTT	CASSRESGLAGITDTQYF	TRBD2	TRBV7-8	once	TRBJ2-3
TGTGCCAGCAGCTTAGGCGGGGGGACGTTCGACGAGCAGTACTTC	CASSLGGGTFDEQYF	TRBD2	TRBV7-9	NA	TRBJ2-7
TGTGCCAGCAGTTATGGGGGACGGCCTAATTCACCCCTCCACTTT	CASSYGGRPNSPLHF	NA	TRBV6-5	NA	TRBJ1-6
TGTGCCAGCAGTGGACAGGGAGGCCAGCCCCAGCATTTT	CASSGQGGQPQHF	TRBD1	TRBV2	NA	TRBJ1-5
TGTGCCACTAAAGGCGGGGGCAACTACGAGCAGTACTTC	CATKGGGNYEQYF	NA	TRBV6-4	NA	TRBJ2-7
TGCGCCAGCAGCTTTTGGCTACTAGAGACCCAGTACTTC	CASSFWLLETQYF	NA	TRBV5-1	once	TRBJ2-5
TGTGCCAGCAGTGTTCAGAGCACAGATACGCAGTATTTT	CASSVQSTDTQYF	NA	TRBV6-4	few	TRBJ2-3
TGTGCCAGCAGTGAAGCCCCGGCTAACACTGAAGCTTTCTTT	CASSEAPANTEAFF	NA	TRBV6-1	NA	TRBJ1-1
TGTGCCAGCAGTGAAGCCCTTAGTCAGAACACTGAAGCTTTCTTT	CASSEALSQNTEAFF	NA	TRBV6-1	NA	TRBJ1-1
TGTGCCAGCAGCGCCGTAGCGGGAGGGCCGGGAGATACGCAGTATTTT	CASSAVAGGPGDTQYF	TRBD2	TRBV7-6	NA	TRBJ2-3
TGTGCCAGCAGCACCACTAGCGGGAGGGCAGAGTACAATGAGCAGTTCTTC	CASSTTSGRAEYNEQFF	TRBD2	TRBV7-9	NA	TRBJ2-1
TGTGCCAGTAGCGCGGGACAAGGGGGCTGGGATGAGCAGTTCTTC	CASSAGQGGWDEQFF	NA	TRBV19	once	TRBJ2-1
TGTGCCACCAGTGATTCGGGGCAGCCCCAGCATTTT	CATSDSGQPQHF	NA	TRBV24-1	once	TRBJ1-5
TGTGCCAGCAGCATGGGGGGGTCTGGAAACACCATATATTTT	CASSMGGSGNTIYF	NA	TRBV6-5	NA	TRBJ1-3
TGCAGCGTGGAGCAGCTTCAAGAGACCCAGTACTTC	CSVEQLQETQYF	NA	TRBV29-1	once	TRBJ2-5
TGTGCCAGCAGCTTGTGGGGATTGAACACTGAAGCTTTCTTT	CASSLWGLNTEAFF	NA	TRBV5-8	NA	TRBJ1-1
TGCCCCCAAGGCTTTTGGTTAGCGGGGGGGCTTTGGACCCAGTACTTC	CPQGFWLAGGLWTQYF	TRBD2	TRBV4-1	once	TRBJ2-5
TGTGCCAGCAGGCGGGGCACAGATACGCAGTATTTT	CASRRGTDTQYF	NA	TRBV28	NA	TRBJ2-3
TGTGCCAGTAGTATAGATAACCCCCCCACTAGCGGGGGAAACACCGGGGAGCTGTTTTTT	CASSIDNPPTSGGNTGELFF	TRBD2	TRBV19	NA	TRBJ2-2
TGTGCCAGCAGTTCTAGGGGCCGGGGGAGCTATGGCTACACCTTC	CASSSRGRGSYGYTF	NA	TRBV27	once	TRBJ1-2
TGTGCCACCAGTGAATCGGGAGGTTTCAATGAGCAGTTCTTC	CATSESGGFNEQFF	TRBD2	TRBV24-1	NA	TRBJ2-1
TGTGCCAGCAGTTCATTCGGCAGGGGAGAAGCTTTCTTT	CASSSFGRGEAFF	NA	TRBV12-3/TRBV12-4	NA	TRBJ1-1
TGTGCCAGCAGCCCCCGAGGCAGTAAGCAGTTCTTC	CASSPRGSKQFF	NA	TRBV5-6	NA	TRBJ2-1
TGCAGCGTTGTAGTGGTTAATGAAAAACTGTTTTTT	CSVVVVNEKLFF	NA	TRBV29-1	NA	TRBJ1-4
TGTGCCAGCAGCTGGTGGGAAAACGGAAACACCATATATTTT	CASSWWENGNTIYF	NA	TRBV7-9	NA	TRBJ1-3